The clone carrying this T cell receptor beta chain has just a few counts. The antigen is undetermined. The data belong to a study of human T cells and chemical hapten exposure. Looking at the study overall: Doses of diphenylcyclopropenone went to the patients' scalps weekly throughout the roughly 24-week study. Across samples, TCR yields varied, mostly owing to small differences in pooled library volumes. DPC (0.01%) was patch tested on the upper back and read at 6 days. Study observations and caveats: Patch test score showed a positive correlation with PT1 expanded TCR counts.

The CDR3 is 14 residues long. V was clipped by 1 base and J by 6 bases; unmatched bases: 4. Germline V gene sequence: CDR1 SGHTA, CDR2 FQGNSA. TCRdb itself ran the RACE reads through MiXCR, one entry per CDR3 protein. Altogether roughly 69,000 distinct CDR3 sequences are present, about 10% being singletons, with the ten largest covering about 2%. As for time point: patch test 3, about 24 weeks after DPC sensitization. The treatment here: therapeutic diphenylcyclopropenone sensitization with weekly scalp DPC. This chain uses TRBV7-2 with TRBJ2-3; 7 positions match TRBD1. This receptor was obtained from a woman in her 30s with alopecia areata. Some clones in this sample may be carry-over from other donors' samples. The sequencing here drew on whole blood, taken in connection with sensitization to the hapten diphenylcyclopropenone (DPC). CDR3 sequence (DNA): TGTGCCAGCAGCTTAGGCCAGGGGGTCGATACGCAGTATTTT. It codes for CASSLGQGVDTQYF.